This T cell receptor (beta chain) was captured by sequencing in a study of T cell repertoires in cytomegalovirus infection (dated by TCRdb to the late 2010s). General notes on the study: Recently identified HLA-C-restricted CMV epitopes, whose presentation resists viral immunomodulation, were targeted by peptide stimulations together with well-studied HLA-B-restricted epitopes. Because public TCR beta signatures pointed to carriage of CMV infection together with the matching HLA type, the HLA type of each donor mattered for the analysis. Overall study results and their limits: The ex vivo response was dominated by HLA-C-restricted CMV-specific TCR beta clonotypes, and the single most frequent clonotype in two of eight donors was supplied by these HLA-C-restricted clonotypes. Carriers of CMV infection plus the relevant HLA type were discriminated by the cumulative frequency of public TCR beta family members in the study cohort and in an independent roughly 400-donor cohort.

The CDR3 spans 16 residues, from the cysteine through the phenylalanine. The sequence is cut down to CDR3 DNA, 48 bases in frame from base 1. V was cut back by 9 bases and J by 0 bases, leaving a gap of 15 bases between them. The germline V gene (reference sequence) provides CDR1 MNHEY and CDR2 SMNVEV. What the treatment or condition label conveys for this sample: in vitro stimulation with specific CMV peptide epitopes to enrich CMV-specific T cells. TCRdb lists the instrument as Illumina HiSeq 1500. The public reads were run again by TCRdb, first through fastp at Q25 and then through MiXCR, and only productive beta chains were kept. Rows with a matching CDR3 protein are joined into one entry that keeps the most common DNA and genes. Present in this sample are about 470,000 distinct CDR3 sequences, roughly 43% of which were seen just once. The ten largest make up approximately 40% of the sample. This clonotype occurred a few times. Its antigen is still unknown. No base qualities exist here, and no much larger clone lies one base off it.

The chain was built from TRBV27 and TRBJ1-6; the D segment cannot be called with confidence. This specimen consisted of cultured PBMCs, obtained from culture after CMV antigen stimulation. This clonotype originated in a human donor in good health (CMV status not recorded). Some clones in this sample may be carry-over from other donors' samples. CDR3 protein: CARNRTMSSYNSPLHF. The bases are TGTGCCAGAAATAGGACGATGAGCTCCTATAATTCACCCCTCCACTTT.